This T cell receptor beta chain came from a study of control samples from healthy donors and cancer patients. Clones were sequenced by immunoSEQ multiplex PCR, and TCRdb holds only the in-frame ones, with some missing. The table has roughly 120,000 clones, roughly 91% seen once. This CDR3 has 15 residues. V was shortened by 4 bases and J by 0 bases, with 11 bases between the two germline ends. Germline-derived CDR1 and CDR2 are PRHDT and FYEKMQ (reference sequence). Sequenced input: PBMCs. The V and J genes are TRBV13 and TRBJ2-3; no definite D call. The clonotype was recovered from a man aged 45 to 65 with head and neck cancer. CDR3 DNA sequence: TGTGCCAGCAGCTCATCCACGATTAGCACAGATACGCAGTATTTT. Encoded protein: CASSSSTISTDTQYF.